What follows are 7 T cell receptor beta chains derived from one specimen sequenced in a study of blood T cells in healthy people across ages. Using a J-beta primer mix together with a sample-barcoded 5' primer, a second PCR was run for roughly 7 to 11 cycles. Via MiXCR, TCRdb re-called the 5' RACE reads, giving one row per CDR3 protein. The sample holds roughly 1.6 million distinct CDR3 sequences, roughly 32% seen once. What was sequenced was blood. These receptors were obtained from a young woman in good health.

This clonotype was seen a handful of times. The CDR3 DNA follows: TGTGCCAGCAGCTGGACAGGGTCTGAGACCCAGTACTTC. Translated, it gives CASSWTGSETQYF. The rearrangement joins TRBV7-3 to TRBJ2-5; 8 bases are a match to TRBD1. J gave up 5 bases and V 4 bases, and 3 bases lay outside the gene matches. Germline CDR1 and CDR2: SGHTA and FQGTGA. The CDR3 contains 13 residues.

In its sample, this clonotype was seen many times. The chain carries TRBV27 and TRBJ2-7; 7 bases agree with TRBD1. The CDR3 has 17 residues. Germline V CDR1 and CDR2: MNHEY, SMNVEV (reference sequence). V lost 6 bases, J lost 0 bases, and 14 bases stayed unmatched. The DNA for the CDR3 is TGTGCCAGCAGCACAGTCTCCGGGACAGATAGCTCCTACGAGCAGTACTTC. Translating gives CASSTVSGTDSSYEQYF.

V is TRBV5-1 and J is TRBJ2-3; 9 bases match TRBD2. Germline V gene sequence: CDR1 SGHRS, CDR2 YFSETQ. The V gene end was trimmed by 1 base and the J gene end by 5 bases; junction bases not matched to a gene: 8. CDR3 length equals 16 residues. In nucleotides, the CDR3 is TGCGCCAGCAGCTTGTTATCGGGACTAGCTGTAGATACGCAGTATTTT. Translation: CASSLLSGLAVDTQYF.

The rearrangement links TRBV20-1 to TRBJ1-5, with TRBD1 matching over 9 bases. The CDR3 runs 17 residues. Germline V gene sequence: CDR1 DFQATT, CDR2 SNEGSKA (reference sequence). The V gene end was trimmed by 3 bases and the J gene end by 0 bases; junction bases not matched to a gene: 9. The CDR3 DNA follows: TGCAGTGCTAGTACGGGACAGGGAAGTCTTAGCAATCAGCCCCAGCATTTT. Translating it yields CSASTGQGSLSNQPQHF.

The V and J genes are TRBV9 and TRBJ2-5; no firm D call. CDR1 and CDR2 from the germline V gene are SGDLS and YYNGEE. Trimming took 2 bases from V and 6 from J, leaving 11 bases between them. The CDR3 extends over 13 amino acids. The CDR3 here is CASSVGLRKTQYF. In nucleotides, the CDR3 is TGTGCCAGCAGCGTCGGTCTCAGGAAGACCCAGTACTTC.

The CDR3 sequence is CASSGGQGAMNEQFF. DNA for the CDR3: TGTGCCAGCAGCGGCGGACAGGGGGCTATGAATGAGCAGTTCTTC. The chain combines TRBV7-8 with TRBJ2-1, with 11 positions matching TRBD1. V dropped 5 bases and J dropped 7; count of bases not matched to a gene: 7. Germline V lookup: CDR1 SGHVS, CDR2 FQNEAQ. There are 15 residues in the CDR3.

This chain connects TRBV27 to TRBJ2-7, with 8 bases aligning to TRBD2. Germline V gene lookup returns CDR1 MNHEY and CDR2 SMNVEV (reference sequence). The CDR3 has 15 residues. V was clipped by 2 bases and J by 0 bases; unmatched bases: 3. Here the CDR3 DNA reads TGTGCCAGCAGTTTACAAGCGGGGGCCTCCTACGAGCAGTACTTC. This encodes CASSLQAGASYEQYF.